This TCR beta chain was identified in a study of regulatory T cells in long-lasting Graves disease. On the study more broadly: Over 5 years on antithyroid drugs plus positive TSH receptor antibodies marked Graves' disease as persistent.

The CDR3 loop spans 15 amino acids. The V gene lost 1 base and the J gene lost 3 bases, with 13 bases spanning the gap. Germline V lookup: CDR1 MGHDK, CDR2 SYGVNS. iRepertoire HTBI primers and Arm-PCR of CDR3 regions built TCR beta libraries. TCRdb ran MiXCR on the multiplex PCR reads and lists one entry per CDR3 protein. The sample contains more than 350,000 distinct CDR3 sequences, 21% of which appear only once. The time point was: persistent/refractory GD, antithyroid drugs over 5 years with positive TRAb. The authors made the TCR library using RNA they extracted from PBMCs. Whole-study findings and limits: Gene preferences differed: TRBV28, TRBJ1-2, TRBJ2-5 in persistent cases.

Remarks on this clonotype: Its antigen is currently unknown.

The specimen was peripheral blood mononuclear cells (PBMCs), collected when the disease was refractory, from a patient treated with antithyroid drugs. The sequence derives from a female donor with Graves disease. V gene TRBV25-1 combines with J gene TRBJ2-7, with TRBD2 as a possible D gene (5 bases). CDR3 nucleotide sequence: TGTGCCAGCAGTGAATTCACGGACGGACTCTACGAGCAGTACTTC. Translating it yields CASSEFTDGLYEQYF.